This T cell receptor beta chain originates from a study of T cells in localized non-small cell lung cancer. Study-level results: Tumor samples were not multi-region, leaving intratumor heterogeneity unexcluded. Uninvolved adjacent lung had higher T cell clonality than tumor and all other tissues. Elevated blood T cell density was associated with longer overall survival. There were a median roughly 59 of the top 100 tumor clones appearing in adjacent lung.

Profiled with immunoSEQ multiplex PCR; TCRdb holds only in-frame clones, not every one. The sample has 75,000 to 80,000 clones; more than 70% are singletons. From germline, CDR1 is LNHDA and CDR2 SQIVND (reference sequence). The CDR3 consists of 14 residues. V lost 5 bases to trimming and J lost 6 bases, with 13 bases between them. With regard to this clone: What it binds is unknown.

This chain links TRBV19 with TRBJ2-2; D is ambiguous. The input for sequencing was peripheral blood, taken before any cancer treatment. The TCR sequence derives from a female donor over 55 with stage I lung adenocarcinoma. The chain's CDR3 is CASSPRAAPGELFF. The CDR3 DNA is TGTGCCAGTAGTCCAAGGGCGGCCCCCGGGGAGCTGTTTTTT.